This T cell receptor beta chain was observed in a study of T cell changes during pregnancy in multiple sclerosis. Assay used: immunoSEQ multiplex PCR; TCRdb lists only in-frame clones, some missing. The data hold 30,000 or so clones, with approximately 90% observed a single time. The CDR3 length is 17 residues. Trimming removed 4 bases from V and 8 bases from J; junction bases left unmatched: 14. Germline loops: CDR1 SGHDT, CDR2 YYEEEE. Here the sequenced sample was CD8+ T cells from peripheral blood mononuclear cells, taken before pregnancy. This chain connects TRBV5-6 to TRBJ2-1; 11 nucleotides line up with TRBD2. This sequence originates from a female donor with multiple sclerosis, enrolled in a pregnancy study. CDR3 sequence: CASSPLGTSGNRDEQFF. For the CDR3, the DNA is TGTGCCAGCAGCCCATTGGGGACTAGCGGTAATCGGGATGAGCAGTTCTTC.